This T cell receptor beta chain appears in the sequencing data of a study of Graves' ophthalmopathy and Graves' hyperthyroidism. In the study overall: The stable label applied to hyperthyroidism with no ophthalmopathy within 18 months of follow-up. Study findings and constraints: With 70.59% sensitivity and approximately 73% specificity, the model predicted ophthalmopathy progression.

Ages of hyperthyroidism patients ran from 18 to 65, and their diagnoses were new, under 2 months' duration. Certain patients were not enrolled. These were patients with other autoimmune diseases, uncontrolled infections, pregnancy or lactation. CDR3 regions of TCR beta were amplified from RNA transcripts. The first round was an RT-PCR with HTBI primers, and the second round was a multiplex PCR. TCRdb analysed the multiplex PCR reads with MiXCR anew, one entry per CDR3 protein. The table has about 1.2 million distinct CDR3 sequences, 36% seen once. The CDR3 is made up of 14 amino acids. V was pared by 2 bases and J by 0 bases, with 11 bases between. Germline lookup yields CDR1 SQVTM and CDR2 ANQGSEA. This clonotype showed up many times. The antigen is undetermined.

The clonotype comes from an adult man with Graves' hyperthyroidism. The sequenced sample was peripheral blood or thyroid tissue (not recorded which). The chain links TRBV29-1 to TRBJ2-7; TRBD2 might be the D (5 bases). The CDR3 here is CSVELSGSSYEQYF. The CDR3 region has the DNA TGCAGCGTTGAACTCTCTGGGAGCTCCTACGAGCAGTACTTC.